The 28 T cell receptor beta chains below all came from one sample that was sequenced in a study of CD8+ T cells in alopecia areata. Following RNA extraction, reverse transcription yielded cDNA that acted as the sequencing template. Method: immunoSEQ multiplex PCR; TCRdb's copy keeps in-frame clones and lacks some. The sample lists more than 150,000 clones, 50% to 60% occurring once. Documented treatment: oral pan-JAK inhibitor, 5-10 mg twice daily. The starting material was CD4+ T cells sorted from blood, obtained at week 4, from a patient treated with tofacitinib. The origin of the receptors is a human donor with alopecia areata.

The chain recombines TRBV5-8 with TRBJ2-5; 10 bases fit TRBD2. V gave up 2 bases and J gave up 4 bases; unmatched junction bases: 2. The CDR3 totals 14 residues. Germline V lookup: CDR1 SGHTS, CDR2 YDEGEE. For the CDR3, the DNA is TGTGCCAGCAGCTTCTCTAGCGGGGGAGAGACCCAGTACTTC. Its translation is CASSFSSGGETQYF. The whole variable domain, remainder taken from reference TRBV5-8 and TRBJ2-5, is EAGVTQSPTHLIKTRGQQATLRCSPISGHTSVYWYQQALGLGLQFLLWYDEGEERNRGNFPPRFSGRQFPNYSSELNVNALELEDSALYLCASSFSSGGETQYFGPGTRLLVL.

The J gene is TRBJ2-3, the V gene TRBV28, with D unresolved. The CDR3 sequence is 12 residues long. CDR1 is MDHEN and CDR2 is SYDVKM in the germline V gene. The V gene lost 5 bases and the J gene lost 2 bases, with 5 bases spanning the gap. Written as DNA, the CDR3 is TGTGCCAGCAGTCAATACACAGATACGCAGTATTTT. Amino acid sequence: CASSQYTDTQYF.

The rearrangement joins TRBV7-9 to TRBJ1-1; the D is unclear. CDR3 size: 13 residues. The V end was cut by 7 bases, the J end by 6 bases, with 15 bases between. Germline V gene lookup returns CDR1 SEHNR and CDR2 FQNEAQ (reference sequence). The CDR3 DNA reads TGTGCCAGCACCCTCCTCCGCATCCCTGAAGCTTTCTTT. Protein product: CASTLLRIPEAFF.

This clone has only a few counts. This rearrangement joins TRBV29-1 to TRBJ1-5, with D possibly TRBD1 on 6 matching bases. Germline CDR1 is SQVTM and CDR2 is ANQGSEA. The CDR3 loop spans 16 amino acids. In DNA, the CDR3 is TGCAAACTACAGGGCCTAGCAGGTCATCGCGGGCAGCCCCAGCATTTT. This encodes CKLQGLAGHRGQPQHF.

This clone was observed a few times. This chain joins TRBV28 and TRBJ2-7; D is uncertain. The germline gives CDR1 MDHEN, CDR2 SYDVKM. The CDR3 is 12 residues long. V dropped 1 base and J dropped 7 bases, with 8 bases sitting between them. The CDR3 here is CASSLSNREQYF. The CDR3 region has the DNA TGTGCCAGCAGTTTATCGAACCGAGAGCAGTACTTC.

The chain combines TRBV29-1 with TRBJ2-4; a possible D gene is TRBD1 (5 bases). Germline CDR1 reads SQVTM; CDR2 reads ANQGSEA. The CDR3 covers 15 residues. The V end was cut by 6 bases, the J end by 0 bases, with 15 bases between. CDR3 in amino acids: CSVSDRFLAKNIQYF. Written as DNA, the CDR3 is TGCAGCGTCTCAGACAGATTCCTAGCCAAAAACATTCAGTACTTC.

The chain employs TRBV30 and TRBJ1-1; D gene ambiguous. Trimming took 5 bases from V and 1 from J, leaving 14 bases between them. Germline assignment: CDR1 GTSNPN and CDR2 SVGIG (reference sequence). The CDR3 extends over 14 amino acids. The CDR3 loop reads CAWAPPRANTEAFF. Written as DNA, the CDR3 is TGTGCCTGGGCCCCTCCGCGTGCGAACACTGAAGCTTTCTTT.

A note on this clone: Other DNA sequences within the sample encode an identical CDR3. This sequence joins TRBV7-8 and TRBJ1-1; 7 bases are a match to TRBD1. The CDR3 sequence is 14 residues long. V lost 5 bases, J lost 1 base, and 4 bases stayed unmatched. The germline gives CDR1 SGHVS, CDR2 FQNEAQ. The CDR3 bases are TGTGCCAGCAGCCTCGGACAGGAGAACACTGAAGCTTTCTTT. Translating it yields CASSLGQENTEAFF.

This sequence joins TRBV23-1 and TRBJ2-3; 15 nucleotides match TRBD2. TRBV23-1 is known as an ORF, though its function is uncertain. After removal of 4 bases from V and 6 bases from J, the junction contained 11 bases not matched to a gene. The CDR3 runs to 18 residues. DNA for the CDR3: TGCGCCAGCAGTCGATTGCTCGGGACTAGCGGGGGGACGGATACGCAGTATTTT. Translating it yields CASSRLLGTSGGTDTQYF.

V gene TRBV2 combines with J gene TRBJ1-2; D is possibly TRBD1 (5 bases). Between the trimmed V and J ends, which lost 2 bases and 8 bases, there was a span of 6 bases. The CDR3 has 11 amino acids. Germline CDR1 SNHLY, CDR2 FYNNEI. The CDR3 sequence is CASSERDGYTF. As DNA, the CDR3 is TGTGCCAGCAGTGAAAGGGACGGCTACACCTTC.

The gene calls are TRBV4-2 and TRBJ2-7; TRBD2 might be the D (5 bases). With 4 bases removed from V and 5 bases from J, the gap between germline ends came to 15 bases. The CDR3 loop spans 14 amino acids. The germline V gene has CDR1 LGHNA and CDR2 YNFKEQ. For the CDR3, the DNA is TGTGCCAGCAGCCTACAAGTGGTGGAGGACGAGCAGTACTTC. This encodes CASSLQVVEDEQYF.

The rearrangement uses TRBV30 and TRBJ1-2; D perhaps matches TRBD1 (6 bases). The V gene lost 2 bases and the J gene lost 8 bases, with 21 bases spanning the gap. Germline V lookup: CDR1 GTSNPN, CDR2 SVGIG (reference sequence). This CDR3 region has 15 residues. The CDR3 DNA follows: TGTGCCTGGAGTAGAACCCGGGACACCCTGGGGGGCTACACCTTC. This encodes CAWSRTRDTLGGYTF.

CDR3: CAWSLGGLRPDTEAFF. CDR3 sequence (DNA): TGTGCCTGGAGTCTTGGGGGACTACGGCCGGACACTGAAGCTTTCTTT. The chain combines TRBV30 with TRBJ1-1; TRBD1 might be the D (5 bases). The CDR3 totals 16 residues. The germline V and J ends were trimmed by 2 bases and 3 bases, with 19 bases remaining between them. Germline V gene data show CDR1 as GTSNPN and CDR2 as SVGIG (reference sequence).

The chain links TRBV2 to TRBJ2-6; no firm D call. The CDR3 is 15 residues long. CDR1 is SNHLY and CDR2 is FYNNEI in the germline V gene. The germline V and J ends were trimmed by 7 bases and 0 bases, with 10 bases remaining between them. The chain's CDR3 is CASMTPNSGANVLTF. The CDR3 DNA reads as TGTGCCAGCATGACACCCAACTCTGGGGCCAACGTCCTGACTTTC.

The chain joins TRBV30 to TRBJ1-2; possibly TRBD1 for D (6 bases). In germline, CDR1 is GTSNPN, CDR2 SVGIG (reference sequence). Trimming shortened V by 5 bases and J by 0 bases, and 13 bases separated the two germline ends. The CDR3 contains 14 residues. The CDR3 reads CAWGRDTSNYGYTF. The DNA for the CDR3 is TGTGCCTGGGGTCGGGACACTTCTAACTATGGCTACACCTTC.

The table lists this clone with a few counts. The chain employs TRBV30 and TRBJ2-1; 7 bases match TRBD1. The CDR3 sequence is 13 residues long. Germline CDR1 and CDR2: GTSNPN and SVGIG (reference sequence). The V gene end was trimmed by 5 bases and the J gene end by 3 bases; junction bases not matched to a gene: 4. The CDR3 region has the DNA TGTGCCTGGGCCGGGGACAGCTACAATGAGCAGTTCTTC. Amino acids: CAWAGDSYNEQFF.

This clone has a handful of counts. The V call is TRBV4-3, the J call TRBJ2-1, with 10 bases lining up with TRBD2. V was pared by 0 bases and J by 6 bases, with 8 bases of the junction left unmatched. Per the germline V gene, CDR1 is LGHNA and CDR2 is YSLEER. This CDR3 comprises 17 residues. This CDR3 reads CASSQETSGSLLNEQFF. The CDR3 nucleotides are TGCGCCAGCAGCCAAGAGACTAGCGGGTCCCTCCTCAATGAGCAGTTCTTC.

The chain uses TRBV6-1 and TRBJ1-6; a weak D match, TRBD1 (6 bases). There are 18 residues in the CDR3. V lost 4 bases, J lost 4 bases, and 20 bases lay in between. CDR1 MNHNS and CDR2 SASEGT come from the germline V gene. This CDR3 reads CASSALKGGKGYNSPLHF. The CDR3 nucleotides read TGTGCCAGCAGTGCCCTCAAAGGGGGGAAGGGTTATAATTCACCCCTCCACTTT.

The genes are TRBV7-2 and TRBJ2-1; 8 bases line up with TRBD1. The V gene's germline CDR1 is SGHTA and CDR2 FQGNSA. The length of the CDR3 is 15 residues. The V segment lost 3 bases and the J segment 3 bases; nucleotides outside the gene matches: 4. The CDR3 sequence is CASSFAGQVYNEQFF. The DNA of the CDR3 is TGTGCCAGCAGCTTTGCGGGACAGGTCTACAATGAGCAGTTCTTC.

The rearrangement uses TRBV30 and TRBJ1-1; no definite D call. The CDR3 covers 13 residues. From germline, CDR1 is GTSNPN and CDR2 SVGIG (reference sequence). Trimming left V 0 bases short and J 4 bases short, with 9 bases between. The CDR3 reads CAWSVGGGTEAFF. CDR3 nucleotide sequence: TGTGCCTGGAGTGTCGGAGGAGGCACTGAAGCTTTCTTT.

The chain recombines TRBV7-8 with TRBJ1-6; D remains ambiguous. This CDR3 has 16 residues. CDR1 is SGHVS and CDR2 is FQNEAQ in the germline V gene. Trimming shortened V by 5 bases and J by 9 bases, and 20 bases separated the two germline ends. Here the CDR3 DNA reads TGTGCCAGCAGCCCAGCCGCCCGTGTCCTTAGTTCACCCCTCCACTTT. Translating it yields CASSPAARVLSSPLHF. Full variable domain (rest looked up from reference TRBV7-8 and TRBJ1-6): GAGVSQSPRYKVAKRGQDVALRCDPISGHVSLFWYQQALGQGPEFLTYFQNEAQLDKSGLPSDRFFAERPEGSVSTLKIQRTQQEDSAVYLCASSPAARVLSSPLHFGNGTRLTVT.

The chain recombines TRBV7-6 with TRBJ2-3, with D unresolved. This CDR3 has 11 residues. Germline CDR1 and CDR2: SGHVS and FNYEAQ. Trimming took off 8 bases at V and 5 bases at J, with 8 bases between the two ends. The CDR3 nucleotides read TGTGCCAGCGAGGCCCAAGATACGCAGTATTTT. Its translation: CASEAQDTQYF. The full variable domain, in which reference TRBV7-6 and TRBJ2-3 provide the parts outside the CDR3, is GAGVSQSPRYKVTKRGQDVALRCDPISGHVSLYWYRQALGQGPEFLTYFNYEAQQDKSGLPNDRFSAERPEGSISTLTIQRTEQRDSAMYRCASEAQDTQYFGPGTRLTVL.

This chain links TRBV28 with TRBJ2-3; D call uncertain. The CDR3 contains 14 residues. Germline loops: CDR1 MDHEN, CDR2 SYDVKM. V was clipped by 5 bases and J by 4 bases, with 13 bases between them. DNA for the CDR3: TGTGCCAGCAGTACCACTAATCTAGCAGATACGCAGTATTTT. It translates to CASSTTNLADTQYF.

The J gene is TRBJ2-5, the V gene TRBV10-3, with TRBD2 matching over 7 bases. In germline, CDR1 is ENHRY, CDR2 SYGVKD. The V segment lost 2 bases and the J segment 5 bases; nucleotides outside the gene matches: 8. The CDR3 is made up of 15 amino acids. The CDR3 here is CAISEPPGGTETQYF. For the CDR3, the DNA is TGTGCCATCAGTGAGCCCCCCGGGGGGACGGAGACCCAGTACTTC.

The genes are TRBV5-6 and TRBJ2-5, with unresolved D. This CDR3 region has 13 residues. V was trimmed by 2 bases and J by 3 bases, leaving 8 bases between them. Germline assignment: CDR1 SGHDT and CDR2 YYEEEE. In DNA form, the CDR3 reads TGTGCCAGCAGCTTTTTCAGCGAAGAGACCCAGTACTTC. Protein sequence: CASSFFSEETQYF.

The sample holds one count of this clone. For the CDR3, the DNA is TGTGCCAGCAGCCTAATATTCAGCGGCTACCAGGGGAATCAGCCCCAGCATTTT. Its translation: CASSLIFSGYQGNQPQHF. This sequence joins TRBV4-2 and TRBJ1-5; D might be TRBD1 (6 bases). The germline V and J ends were trimmed by 4 bases and 4 bases, with 23 bases remaining between them. The CDR3 extends over 18 amino acids. The germline V gene has CDR1 LGHNA and CDR2 YNFKEQ.

This chain connects TRBV5-1 to TRBJ2-3; D possibly matches TRBD1 or TRBD2 (6 bases each). CDR3 length: 16 residues. Trimming shortened V by 4 bases and J by 1 base, and 16 bases separated the two germline ends. Germline V CDR1 and CDR2: SGHRS, YFSETQ. CDR3 sequence (DNA): TGCGCCAGCAGCACAGCAGGAGGGGGTGGCACAGATACGCAGTATTTT. Translating gives CASSTAGGGGTDTQYF.

The DNA for the CDR3 is TGTGCCAGCAAGGGGTGGACGGCTGAAGCTTTCTTT. Encoded protein: CASKGWTAEAFF. This chain links TRBV6-1 with TRBJ1-1; maybe TRBD1 (5 bases). The CDR3 has 12 amino acids. Per germline, CDR1 MNHNS and CDR2 SASEGT. V lost 7 bases and J lost 6, with 12 bases in between.